The 9 T cell receptor beta chains given below trace back to one sample, sequenced in a study of immune evolution from preneoplasia to lung adenocarcinoma. The data were produced by immunoSEQ multiplex PCR, yet TCRdb's version contains in-frame clones alone and is incomplete. The data hold some 6,900 clones, with 73% observed a single time. Sequencing was done on a sample of FFPE lung adenocarcinoma in situ tissue. The source is a donor aged 70 or over with lung adenocarcinoma.

This rearrangement joins TRBV28 to TRBJ2-3, with 7 bases lining up with TRBD2. In germline, CDR1 is MDHEN, CDR2 SYDVKM. V was pared by 7 bases and J by 2 bases, with 6 bases of the junction left unmatched. This CDR3 comprises 14 residues. The CDR3 DNA reads TGTGCCAGCAAGTGGCTAGCGGCCACAGATACGCAGTATTTT. It translates to CASKWLAATDTQYF.

With respect to this clone: One end of the junction fails to match germline, which may point to a read error. The chain combines TRBV5-6 with TRBJ1-6; D may be TRBD1 (5 bases). CDR1 is SGHDT, CDR2 YYEEEE, per germline. The CDR3 has 11 amino acids. CDR3 sequence (DNA): TGTGCCAGCAGCGCGGGACCAAGCGTGAACTTT. It specifies CASSAGPSVNF.

CDR3 in amino acids: CATRGGELYGYTF. The CDR3 DNA sequence: TGTGCCACCAGGGGGGGGGAGTTGTATGGCTACACCTTC. This chain connects TRBV2 to TRBJ1-2; 7 bases are shared with TRBD1. Germline V CDR1 and CDR2: SNHLY, FYNNEI. This CDR3 spans 13 amino acids. Losses at the gene ends were 10 bases for V and 5 bases for J; bases not matched to a gene: 10.

This clone appeared once. The CDR3 coding sequence is TGTGCCAGCTCACCAGGGTGGGGAGGAGCAGACCATAACTATGGCTACACCTTC. Translated, it gives CASSPGWGGADHNYGYTF. This chain joins TRBV18 and TRBJ1-2; D uncertain. V shed 2 bases and J shed 1 base, with 20 bases lying between them. CDR1 is KGHSH, CDR2 LQKENI, per germline. The CDR3 loop spans 18 amino acids.

Relative to its sample, this clone is medium-sized. This chain connects TRBV30 to TRBJ2-1; the D is unclear. The ends were cut back, 3 bases at V and 10 bases at J, with 13 bases in the middle. The CDR3 is 12 amino acids. The germline V gene encodes CDR1 GTSNPN and CDR2 SVGIG (reference sequence). The CDR3 here is CAWSRQAAEQFF. The DNA for the CDR3 is TGTGCCTGGAGCCGACAAGCAGCGGAGCAGTTCTTC. Filled out from reference TRBV30 and TRBJ2-1, the complete variable domain reads SQTIHQWPATLVQPVGSPLSLECTVEGTSNPNLYWYRQAAGRGLQLLFYSVGIGQISSEVPQNLSASRPQDRQFILSSKKLLLSDSGFYLCAWSRQAAEQFFGPGTRLTVL.

This clone was detected only once. The chain couples TRBV28 to TRBJ2-7; D not resolved. This CDR3 has 13 residues. V lost 6 bases, J lost 6 bases, and 15 bases lay in between. Germline values: CDR1 MDHEN, CDR2 SYDVKM. The CDR3 DNA reads TGTGCCAGCAGACCTCCTGCTGGTTCCGAGCAGTACTTC. Residues: CASRPPAGSEQYF. Combining the CDR3 with reference TRBV28 and TRBJ2-7 gives the whole variable domain DVKVTQSSRYLVKRTGEKVFLECVQDMDHENMFWYRQDPGLGLRLIYFSYDVKMKEKGDIPEGYSVSREKKERFSLILESASTNQTSMYLCASRPPAGSEQYFGPGTRLTVT.

This clone was detected only once. J is TRBJ1-4 and V is TRBV25-1, with 7 bases aligning to TRBD1. CDR3 length: 18 residues. The V and J ends lost 2 bases and 3 bases, in that order; junction bases with no gene match: 12. Germline values: CDR1 MGHDK, CDR2 SYGVNS. CDR3 amino acids: CASSEMVEGGISNEKLFF. CDR3 DNA: TGTGCCAGCAGTGAAATGGTGGAAGGGGGCATTTCTAATGAAAAACTGTTTTTT.

This chain uses TRBV7-8 with TRBJ1-3; possibly TRBD1 for D (5 bases). The V gene lost 3 bases and the J gene lost 2 bases, with 8 bases spanning the gap. The CDR3 is 14 amino acids. Looked up from germline, CDR1 is SGHVS and CDR2 is FQNEAQ. CDR3 residues: CASSLGLPGNTIYF. As DNA, the CDR3 is TGTGCCAGCAGCTTGGGACTTCCTGGAAACACCATATATTTT.

The rearrangement links TRBV6-6 to TRBJ1-3; no clear D. The CDR3 has 15 amino acids. Germline V gene lookup returns CDR1 MNHNY and CDR2 SVGAGI (reference sequence). The germline V and J ends were trimmed by 7 bases and 1 base, with 14 bases remaining between them. The CDR3 spells CASTDGGFSGNTIYF. DNA of the CDR3: TGTGCCAGCACCGATGGTGGGTTTTCTGGAAACACCATATATTTT.